The 2 T cell receptor beta chains given below trace back to one sample, sequenced in a study of Tregs in tolerant kidney transplant recipients. Profiling relied on immunoSEQ multiplex PCR, and the TCRdb table lists in-frame clones only, not all of them. Here the sample spans about 94,000 clones, approximately 93% being singletons. The sequencing used CD4+ T cells from blood, collected before the transplant. The receptors come from a human donor who received a combined kidney and bone marrow transplant.

This clone was detected only once. The V gene is TRBV5-1, the J gene TRBJ1-2; 8 bases align to TRBD1. This CDR3 contains 16 residues. Germline assignment: CDR1 SGHRS and CDR2 YFSETQ. With 2 bases clipped from V and 4 bases from J, the junction kept 10 bases outside the gene matches. The CDR3 sequence: CASSLTGTGESYGYTF. DNA for the CDR3: TGCGCCAGCAGCTTAACAGGGACAGGAGAAAGCTATGGCTACACCTTC.

V usage is TRBV5-4 and J usage is TRBJ1-5; 8 bases agree with TRBD1. V lost 4 bases and J lost 3; bases outside the gene matches: 6. CDR1 and CDR2 (germline): SGHNT, YYREEE (reference sequence). The CDR3 runs to 15 residues. CDR3 sequence reads: CASSVDRALNQPQHF. The CDR3 DNA is TGTGCCAGCAGCGTGGACAGGGCCCTCAATCAGCCCCAGCATTTT.